Shown below are 30 T cell receptor beta chains from a single sample sequenced in a study of blood T cells in healthy people across ages. Combining a sample-barcoded 5' primer with a J-beta primer mix, a second PCR ran for roughly 6 to 12 cycles. TCRdb reprocessed the 5' RACE reads via MiXCR and lists one record per CDR3 protein. This sample has approximately 1.5 million distinct CDR3 sequences; 40% to 45% occur once, and the top ten carry around 4%. Material: blood. Every receptor here comes from a young woman in good health.

This clonotype was detected a few times. The rearrangement links TRBV20-1 to TRBJ2-2, with TRBD1 matching 8 bases. The CDR3 runs to 14 residues. In germline, CDR1 is DFQATT, CDR2 SNEGSKA (reference sequence). Losses at the gene ends were 0 bases for V and 3 bases for J; bases not matched to a gene: 0. The CDR3 region is CSARETGDTGELFF. CDR3 nucleotide sequence: TGCAGTGCTAGAGAGACAGGGGACACCGGGGAGCTGTTTTTT.

This clonotype turned up a few times. The chain employs TRBV27 and TRBJ2-7; 7 bases match TRBD1. Germline assignment: CDR1 MNHEY and CDR2 SMNVEV (reference sequence). The CDR3 loop spans 14 amino acids. Trimming removed 4 bases from V and 2 bases from J; junction bases left unmatched: 5. This CDR3 reads CASSYRGSTYEQYF. The CDR3 DNA follows: TGTGCCAGCAGTTACAGGGGATCGACCTACGAGCAGTACTTC.

This clonotype was detected only a few times. The chain joins TRBV29-1 to TRBJ2-7; D is undetermined. V was clipped by 3 bases and J by 3 bases, with 6 bases between them. The germline V gene has CDR1 SQVTM and CDR2 ANQGSEA. The CDR3 runs to 11 residues. The CDR3 spells CSVDANYEQYF. The DNA for the CDR3 is TGCAGCGTTGACGCCAACTACGAGCAGTACTTC.

This chain connects TRBV20-1 to TRBJ2-1; maybe TRBD2 (5 bases). V was cut by 3 bases and J by 3 bases, with 15 bases left in between. The length of the CDR3 is 15 residues. CDR1 DFQATT and CDR2 SNEGSKA come from the germline V gene (reference sequence). CDR3 nucleotides: TGCAGTGCTAGGCCTACCGGGATCATCTACAATGAGCAGTTCTTC. Translating gives CSARPTGIIYNEQFF.

In its sample, this clonotype was seen many times. The chain recombines TRBV7-9 with TRBJ2-3; no reliable D call. V was clipped by 1 base and J by 4 bases, with 6 bases between them. Germline V lookup: CDR1 SEHNR, CDR2 FQNEAQ (reference sequence). There are 13 residues in the CDR3. The CDR3 loop is CASSLEAPDTQYF. The DNA for the CDR3 is TGTGCCAGCAGCTTAGAGGCTCCAGATACGCAGTATTTT. Drawing the rest from reference TRBV7-9 and TRBJ2-3, the complete variable domain is DTGVSQNPRHKITKRGQNVTFRCDPISEHNRLYWYRQTLGQGPEFLTYFQNEAQLEKSRLLSDRFSAERPKGSFSTLEIQRTEQGDSAMYLCASSLEAPDTQYFGPGTRLTVL.

The chain uses TRBV4-3 and TRBJ1-6; no clear D gene. V was cut by 1 base and J by 6 bases, with 10 bases left in between. Germline V gene lookup returns CDR1 LGHNA and CDR2 YSLEER. The CDR3 is 15 amino acids. CDR3: CASSQGPNSNSPLHF. CDR3 bases: TGCGCCAGCAGCCAAGGGCCGAACAGTAATTCACCCCTCCACTTT.

A few counts support this clonotype. This chain connects TRBV7-9 to TRBJ2-3; D is unresolved. Germline V CDR1 and CDR2: SEHNR, FQNEAQ (reference sequence). Trimming stripped 0 bases from V and 0 bases from J, with 10 bases between. This CDR3 has 16 residues. The CDR3 DNA follows: TGTGCCAGCAGCTTAGCGATGGATAGGAGCACAGATACGCAGTATTTT. Translated: CASSLAMDRSTDTQYF.

This clonotype was recorded many times. J is TRBJ1-4 and V is TRBV7-6; TRBD1 matches 7 bases. V lost 5 bases to trimming and J lost 5 bases; unmatched junction nucleotides: 11. Germline-derived CDR1 and CDR2 are SGHVS and FNYEAQ. The CDR3 spans 16 residues. CDR3 amino acids: CASSQTQDRRNEKLFF. Here the CDR3 DNA reads TGTGCCAGCAGCCAGACGCAGGACAGGAGGAATGAAAAACTGTTTTTT.

This clonotype was counted only a few times. This chain connects TRBV29-1 to TRBJ1-3; D remains unclear. Germline V gene sequence: CDR1 SQVTM, CDR2 ANQGSEA. The CDR3 consists of 10 residues. Trimming took off 0 bases at V and 8 bases at J, with 2 bases between the two ends. The CDR3 loop is CSVEEDTIYF. CDR3 in DNA: TGCAGCGTTGAAGAAGACACCATATATTTT.

The sample holds a few counts of this clonotype. V usage is TRBV29-1 and J usage is TRBJ2-3; tentative D call: TRBD1 (5 bases). The V gene lost 5 bases and the J gene lost 0 bases, with 12 bases spanning the gap. This CDR3 spans 14 amino acids. The V gene's germline CDR1 is SQVTM and CDR2 ANQGSEA. The DNA of the CDR3 is TGCAGCGTTCAACGACAGTATAGCACAGATACGCAGTATTTT. Its translation is CSVQRQYSTDTQYF.

The table lists this clonotype with a few counts. CDR3 protein: CASGWGQGYEQYF. CDR3 DNA sequence: TGTGCCAGCGGGTGGGGACAGGGCTACGAGCAGTACTTC. The V call is TRBV11-2, the J call TRBJ2-7; 9 bases fit TRBD1. CDR1 is SGHAT and CDR2 is FQNNGV in the germline V gene. This CDR3 region has 13 residues. The ends lost 8 bases at V and 3 bases at J; junction bases unmatched: 5. The whole variable domain, filled in from reference TRBV11-2 and TRBJ2-7, reads EAGVAQSPRYKIIEKRQSVAFWCNPISGHATLYWYQQILGQGPKLLIQFQNNGVVDDSQLPKDRFSAERLKGVDSTLKIQPAKLEDSAVYLCASGWGQGYEQYFGPGTRLTVT.

V and J are TRBV12-3 or TRBV12-4 and TRBJ2-1, with 7 positions matching TRBD2. Trimming at V came to 3 bases and at J to 2 bases, leaving 4 bases not matched to a gene. The CDR3 has 15 amino acids. The CDR3 loop reads CASSFVAGAYNEQFF. CDR3 sequence (DNA): TGTGCCAGCAGTTTTGTGGCGGGAGCCTACAATGAGCAGTTCTTC.

At least ten counts were recorded for this clonotype. The J gene is TRBJ1-4, the V gene TRBV12-3 or TRBV12-4, with 9 nucleotides matching TRBD1. Losses at the gene ends were 6 bases for V and 8 bases for J; bases not matched to a gene: 7. The CDR3 is 14 residues long. CDR3 bases: TGTGCCAGCAGAACAGGGGGCCCAGGGGAAAAACTGTTTTTT. It specifies CASRTGGPGEKLFF.

This clonotype was observed a handful of times. The CDR3 protein is CASSQARGDYNEQFF. In DNA form, the CDR3 reads TGCGCCAGCAGCCAAGCACGGGGGGACTACAATGAGCAGTTCTTC. V gene TRBV4-3 combines with J gene TRBJ2-1; the match to TRBD2 covers 7 bases. Unmatched junction bases numbered 3, after V lost 1 base and J lost 3 bases. Germline loops: CDR1 LGHNA, CDR2 YSLEER. The CDR3 sequence is 15 residues long.

The chain couples TRBV20-1 to TRBJ2-7; TRBD2 matches at 7 bases. The CDR3 totals 13 residues. Germline V lookup: CDR1 DFQATT, CDR2 SNEGSKA (reference sequence). The J segment lost 5 bases and the V segment lost 5 bases, leaving 9 bases of the junction unmatched. The CDR3 nucleotides read TGCAGTGCTGGATCGGGGGGTTCCCACGAGCAGTACTTC. Protein sequence: CSAGSGGSHEQYF.

This sequence joins TRBV7-2 and TRBJ1-1, with 8 nucleotides matching TRBD1. Per the germline V gene, CDR1 is SGHTA and CDR2 is FQGNSA. The CDR3 is 13 residues long. V lost 4 bases to trimming and J lost 4 bases; unmatched junction nucleotides: 2. CDR3 sequence reads: CASSSDRVTEAFF. The CDR3 coding sequence is TGTGCCAGCAGCTCGGACAGGGTCACTGAAGCTTTCTTT.

J is TRBJ2-5 and V is TRBV12-3 or TRBV12-4; 7 bases fit TRBD2. The CDR3 length is 18 residues. Germline trimming cut 3 bases from V and 11 bases from J; bases unmatched to any gene: 24. The CDR3: CASSFLEWREKAYNEQYF. The CDR3 DNA sequence: TGTGCCAGCAGTTTCCTGGAGTGGCGGGAGAAAGCCTACAATGAGCAGTACTTC.

V and J are TRBV4-3 and TRBJ2-2; D remains ambiguous. This CDR3 has 16 amino acids. In germline, CDR1 is LGHNA, CDR2 YSLEER. Trimming took off 1 base at V and 4 bases at J, with 13 bases between the two ends. The CDR3 protein is CASSQGFQASTGELFF. CDR3 in DNA: TGCGCCAGCAGCCAAGGCTTTCAGGCCTCCACCGGGGAGCTGTTTTTT.

This clonotype was counted a few times. The chain employs TRBV7-3 and TRBJ2-1; 8 positions match TRBD1. V gave up 7 bases and J gave up 2 bases; unmatched junction bases: 7. CDR1 and CDR2 from the germline V gene are SGHTA and FQGTGA. This CDR3 has 15 residues. DNA for the CDR3: TGTGCCAGCACGATCACAGGGGGGCCCTACAATGAGCAGTTCTTC. Encoded protein: CASTITGGPYNEQFF.

The V and J genes are TRBV7-2 and TRBJ2-7, with 13 bases that match TRBD2. This CDR3 region has 15 residues. V shed 5 bases, J shed 6 bases, and the junction held 7 bases outside the gene matches. The V gene's germline CDR1 is SGHTA and CDR2 FQGNSA. CDR3: CASSPRLAGGREQYF. CDR3 bases: TGTGCCAGCAGCCCCAGACTAGCGGGAGGTCGCGAGCAGTACTTC.

This clonotype was seen a few times. The chain is built from TRBV7-9 and TRBJ1-2; 7 bases map to TRBD1. Trimming cost V 5 bases and J 3 bases; bases outside gene matches: 9. Germline V gene lookup returns CDR1 SEHNR and CDR2 FQNEAQ (reference sequence). This CDR3 contains 15 residues. CDR3 coding DNA: TGTGCCAGCAGCCCGAGACAGGGAGGACACTATGGCTACACCTTC. This encodes CASSPRQGGHYGYTF.

The chain recombines TRBV12-3 or TRBV12-4 with TRBJ2-1; D gene ambiguous. This CDR3 contains 12 residues. Trimming pared 2 bases from V and 13 bases from J, leaving 12 bases between. The CDR3 loop reads CASSLNPRTQFF. The CDR3, as DNA: TGTGCCAGCAGTTTAAACCCTAGGACCCAGTTCTTC.

The J gene is TRBJ2-6, the V gene TRBV21-1; TRBD1 is the table's D call and was not checked against the DNA. TRBV21-1 is recorded as a pseudogene. The CDR3 is 17 residues long. CDR3 in amino acids: CASSVHLGQSGANVLTF. Here the CDR3 DNA reads TGTGCCAGCAGCGTCCATCTAGGACAATCTGGGGCCAACGTCCTGACTTTC.

About this clonotype itself: Mismatch with germline at one junction end may stem from a read error. The chain links TRBV4-1 to TRBJ2-4; D tentatively fits TRBD1 or TRBD2 (6 bases each). The CDR3 is 16 amino acids. Germline CDR1 MGHRA, CDR2 YSYEKL. The CDR3 protein is CASSRKRGDLKNIQYF. The CDR3 DNA sequence: TGTGCCAGCAGCCGGAAGAGGGGGGACTTAAAAAACATTCAGTACTTC.

This clonotype appeared a few times. The junction departs from the called germline gene at one end, perhaps through a read error. The rearrangement links TRBV7-7 to TRBJ2-1; D perhaps matches TRBD1 (5 bases). Germline loops: CDR1 SSHAT, CDR2 FNYEAQ (reference sequence). The CDR3 runs to 13 residues. CDR3 sequence: CASSLPGRNEQFF. DNA of the CDR3: TGTGCTAGCAGCTTACCAGGGCGCAATGAGCAGTTCTTC.

V is TRBV14 and J is TRBJ2-1, with D uncertain. The V gene's germline CDR1 is SGHDN and CDR2 FVKESK. Deletions cut 2 bases from V and 8 bases from J, with 7 bases between. The length of the CDR3 is 12 residues. This chain's CDR3 is CASSQPLHEQFF. The CDR3 coding sequence is TGTGCCAGCAGCCAACCCCTGCATGAGCAGTTCTTC. The full variable domain, its missing parts supplied by reference TRBV14 and TRBJ2-1, is EAGVTQFPSHSVIEKGQTVTLRCDPISGHDNLYWYRRVMGKEIKFLLHFVKESKQDESGMPNNRFLAERTGGTYSTLKVQPAELEDSGVYFCASSQPLHEQFFGPGTRLTVL.

The rearrangement links TRBV10-3 to TRBJ2-1; D unclear. Trimming cost V 6 bases and J 2 bases, with 14 bases left between them. The V gene's germline CDR1 is ENHRY and CDR2 SYGVKD. The CDR3 runs to 15 residues. The CDR3 sequence is CAISLDVPAYNEQFF. Here the CDR3 DNA reads TGTGCCATCAGCCTGGACGTACCGGCCTACAATGAGCAGTTCTTC.

This clonotype was recorded a few times. The CDR3 loop is CASSDDGDYGYTF. The CDR3 nucleotides are TGTGCCAGCAGTGACGATGGAGACTATGGCTACACCTTC. The chain combines TRBV6-2 or TRBV6-3 with TRBJ1-2; no clear D. V lost 5 bases and J 3 bases, leaving 10 bases between the germline ends. Germline V lookup: CDR1 MNHEY, CDR2 SVGEGT. The CDR3 has 13 residues.

The V and J genes are TRBV28 and TRBJ1-4, with 9 nucleotides matching TRBD1. Germline lookup yields CDR1 MDHEN and CDR2 SYDVKM. J lost 8 bases, V lost 8 bases, and 9 bases had no gene match. The CDR3 spans 14 residues. CDR3 DNA: TGTGCCAGCGAGCCGGGACAGGGACCAGAAAAACTGTTTTTT. As protein: CASEPGQGPEKLFF.

This clonotype was recorded a few times. The chain uses TRBV20-1 and TRBJ1-5; no reliable D call. The CDR3 covers 14 residues. Trimming removed 1 base from V and 0 bases from J, with 7 bases in between. Per the germline V gene, CDR1 is DFQATT and CDR2 is SNEGSKA (reference sequence). CDR3 loop: CSARGVVSNQPQHF. CDR3 DNA sequence: TGCAGTGCTAGAGGGGTAGTTAGCAATCAGCCCCAGCATTTT.